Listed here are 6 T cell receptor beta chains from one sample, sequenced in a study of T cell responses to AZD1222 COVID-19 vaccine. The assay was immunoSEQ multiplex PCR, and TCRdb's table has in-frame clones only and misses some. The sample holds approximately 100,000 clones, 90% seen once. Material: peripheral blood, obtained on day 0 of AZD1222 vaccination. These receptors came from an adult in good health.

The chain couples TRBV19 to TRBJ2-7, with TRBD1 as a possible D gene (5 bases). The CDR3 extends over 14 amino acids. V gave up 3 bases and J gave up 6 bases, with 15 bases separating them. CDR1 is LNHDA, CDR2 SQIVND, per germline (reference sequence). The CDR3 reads CASSMGQGWGEQYF. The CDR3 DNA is TGTGCCAGTAGTATGGGTCAGGGCTGGGGCGAGCAGTACTTC.

CDR3 protein: CASSLAGWTEAFF. The CDR3 DNA reads TGTGCCAGCAGCTTGGCGGGGTGGACTGAAGCTTTCTTT. The chain links TRBV5-6 to TRBJ1-1; no reliable D call. Trimming removed 0 bases at V and 5 bases at J, with 8 bases between. The CDR3 totals 13 residues. Germline CDR1 reads SGHDT; CDR2 reads YYEEEE.

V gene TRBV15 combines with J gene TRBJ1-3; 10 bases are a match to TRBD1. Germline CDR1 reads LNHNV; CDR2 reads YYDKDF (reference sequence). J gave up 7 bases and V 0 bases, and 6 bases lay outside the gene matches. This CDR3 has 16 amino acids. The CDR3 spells CATSRDPDRGHNTIYF. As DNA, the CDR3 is TGTGCCACCAGCAGAGACCCTGACAGGGGGCACAACACCATATATTTT.

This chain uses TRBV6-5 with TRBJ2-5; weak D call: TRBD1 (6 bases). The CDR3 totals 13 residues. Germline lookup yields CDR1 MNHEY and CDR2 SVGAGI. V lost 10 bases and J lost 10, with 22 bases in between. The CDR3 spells CATETRQVGSQYF. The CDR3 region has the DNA TGTGCCACCGAAACCAGACAGGTGGGGAGCCAGTACTTC.

This CDR3 is CASSEAPRASETQYF. The CDR3 DNA reads as TGTGCCAGCAGTGAAGCGCCGAGGGCGAGTGAGACCCAGTACTTC. This rearrangement joins TRBV6-1 to TRBJ2-5; D may be TRBD2 (5 bases). The length of the CDR3 is 15 residues. Germline CDR1 and CDR2: MNHNS and SASEGT. Trimming removed 0 bases at V and 5 bases at J, with 13 bases between.

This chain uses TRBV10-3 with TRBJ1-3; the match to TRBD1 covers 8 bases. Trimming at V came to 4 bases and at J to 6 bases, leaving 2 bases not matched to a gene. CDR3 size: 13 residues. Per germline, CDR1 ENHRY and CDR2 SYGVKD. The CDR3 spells CAISGTGKNTIYF. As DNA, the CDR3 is TGTGCCATCAGTGGGACAGGGAAAAACACCATATATTTT.